This T cell receptor beta chain was found in a study of somatic mutations in cytotoxic T cells in rheumatoid arthritis. Purity of the CD4+ and CD8+ cells, isolated by positive magnetic bead selection, was checked by flow cytometry. The assay was immunoSEQ multiplex PCR, and TCRdb's table has in-frame clones only and misses some. The sample consists of 15,000 to 20,000 clones, 70% to 80% of them appearing once. General observations from the study: CD8+ T cells showed clonality that did not differ significantly between patients with rheumatoid arthritis and age-matched healthy controls.

As regards this clone: The antigen remains undetermined.

CDR1 is SGHAT, CDR2 FQNNGV, per germline. The CDR3 sequence is 16 residues long. V lost 1 base and J 0 bases, leaving 7 bases between the germline ends. The sequencing sample was made of CD8+ T cells sorted from blood. The source of this sequence is an adult with rheumatoid arthritis. V and J are TRBV11-2 and TRBJ2-6; D not certain. In nucleotides, the CDR3 is TGTGCCAGCAGCTTAGGGATCTCCTCTGGGGCCAACGTCCTGACTTTC. Its translation: CASSLGISSGANVLTF.